This TCR beta chain was recorded in a study of immune cell composition in non-small cell lung cancer (dated 2017 in TCRdb). Regarding the study in general: Histologic subtype was assigned using H&E plus p63, CK5, Napsin A and TTF-1 immunohistochemistry, mainly lung adenocarcinoma or squamous cell carcinoma. Adaptive Biotechnologies TCR-beta sequencing was carried out on a few dozen paired NSCLC tumour and non-adjacent lung specimens, as well as on approximately 26 tumour-only specimens. Supplementary cohort #1, approximately 10 lung adenocarcinoma cases, had paired tumour/lung TCR-beta sequencing and TIL populations generated to assess tumour reactivity. Several tumour specimens with TCR-beta data were of rare histological subtypes and were excluded from the subtype comparisons. General conclusions and limits of the study: The reactivity cohort included only around nine cases, and whether tumour-reactive clones share sequences with the dominant in vivo tumour-associated clones was not shown. No significant correlation was found between smoking pack-years and tumour TCR-beta clonality. Across nine to eleven adenocarcinoma cases, the maximal tumour-associated clone frequency showed a strong correlation with TIL tumour reactivity, but overall clonality showed no such correlation. Nearly half of NSCLC cases had tumour-associated clones >0.5%, with around four fifths of squamous carcinomas showing such clones compared with 30% to 40% of adenocarcinomas.

A two-step multiplex PCR amplified TCR-beta CDR3 regions from genomic DNA, and the second step of the PCR added Illumina-compatible adaptors. TCR-beta immunosequencing was carried out on an Illumina platform through the commercial immunoSEQ service. Concerning the study's data processing: Repertoires were summarised by productive clonality and by Top 10 Clones, defined as the percentage of T-cell templates derived from the ten most frequent sequences. Values for productive clonality spanned 0 to 1, where a value of 1 indicated a monoclonal population. Using log10 scatter plots, tumour-associated clones were identified as sequences that made up at least 0.1% of tumour T-cell templates yet were absent from the matched non-adjacent lung. Two-group comparisons used Student's t-tests, stages used ANOVA, and relationships used linear regression, analysed in GraphPad Prism7 and R. Drawn from immuneACCESS, this table holds only the in-frame rearrangements with V and J called that TCRdb kept. Clones are partly lost; checked studies trace under half to an unresolved V gene and leave the rest unexplained. V, J and clone size are taken as reported in that table, and D and trimming were inferred from the DNA itself. The table for this sample lists around 1,800 clones; 70% of them were counted only once. In total, the top ten clones hold approximately 20% of the sample.

Normal lung samples were non-adjacent lung tissue taken as far from the tumour as possible, at least 3 cm away, from the same patient. Genomic DNA was isolated with the QIAamp DNA kit from frozen aliquots of single-cell suspensions that had not been sorted. Tissues arrived within 2 hours after resection and were immediately processed into single-cell suspensions. Tissue was mechanically dissociated and enzymatically digested with DNase I, collagenase I and hyaluronidase for around 27 minutes at 37 °C, then filtered and RBC-lysed. At the junction V is shortened by 1 base and J by 10 bases; bases outside the gene matches: 9. Measured from the cysteine to the phenylalanine, the CDR3 is 15 residues long. The retained sequence is limited to the CDR3, 45 bases, with the frame set at the first base. The germline V gene supplies CDR1 LGHNA and CDR2 YSLEER. About this clone: The clone's antigen remains unknown. Base-call qualities are not available, and no considerably larger clone is one nucleotide away.

The V gene is TRBV4-3 and the J gene is TRBJ2-1; 8 central bases correspond to TRBD2. The sequenced material came from non-adjacent lung tissue. The sequence came from a human donor with non-small cell lung cancer. The CDR3 in this case is CASSQAIGGAREQFF. The nucleotides are TGCGCCAGCAGCCAAGCGATCGGGGGGGCCAGGGAGCAGTTCTTC.